Listed here are 10 T cell receptor beta chains from one sample, sequenced in a study of sequential checkpoint blockade in melanoma. The repertoire was sequenced with immunoSEQ multiplex PCR; TCRdb's copy has only in-frame clones and lacks some. This sample carries 3,500 to 4,500 clones, around 60% of them seen once, and the ten largest clones take more than 70%. As for treatment: randomized to nivolumab then ipilimumab (arm A) or the reverse (arm B). The sequencing here drew on CD8+ T cells sorted from blood (inferred from file names), taken from a patient given nivolumab and ipilimumab in sequence. Receptor source: a human donor with melanoma.

The CDR3 sequence is CASSETVSGRNYNEQFF. CDR3 sequence (DNA): TGTGCCAGCAGTGAAACGGTTAGCGGGAGGAACTACAATGAGCAGTTCTTC. V usage is TRBV6-1 and J usage is TRBJ2-1, with 10 positions matching TRBD2. CDR1 and CDR2 (germline): MNHNS, SASEGT. The V gene end was trimmed by 2 bases and the J gene end by 3 bases; junction bases not matched to a gene: 7. This CDR3 has 17 amino acids.

The chain recombines TRBV7-6 with TRBJ2-3; D not resolved. The CDR3 consists of 13 residues. Germline CDR1 SGHVS, CDR2 FNYEAQ. V was shortened by 3 bases and J by 0 bases, with 4 bases between the two germline ends. The CDR3: CASSFISTDTQYF. CDR3 DNA sequence: TGTGCCAGCAGCTTTATTAGCACAGATACGCAGTATTTT.

This sequence joins TRBV7-2 and TRBJ2-7; D not certain. The CDR3 has 17 residues. Germline loops: CDR1 SGHTA, CDR2 FQGNSA. Trimming took 0 bases from V and 2 from J, leaving 17 bases between them. Here the CDR3 reads CASSLASLVTPAYEQYF. The DNA of the CDR3 is TGTGCCAGCAGCTTAGCGTCCCTAGTGACTCCCGCCTACGAGCAGTACTTC.

The table lists this clone with a count of one. The chain joins TRBV2 to TRBJ2-2; the match to TRBD2 covers 8 bases. Germline CDR1 and CDR2: SNHLY and FYNNEI. V lost 7 bases and J lost 3; bases outside the gene matches: 7. This CDR3 comprises 15 residues. In DNA, the CDR3 is TGTGCCAGCATCCGAGGGACTAGTCACACCGGGGAGCTGTTTTTT. Residues: CASIRGTSHTGELFF.

In its sample, this clone was seen a few times. A far larger clone is only one base removed, so a read error is likely. The genes are TRBV19 and TRBJ1-2; 8 bases align to TRBD1. Germline V gives CDR1 LNHDA, CDR2 SQIVND (reference sequence). V gave up 8 bases and J gave up 9 bases; unmatched junction bases: 11. CDR3 length equals 13 residues. CDR3 sequence reads: CASARGLSNCYTF. DNA of the CDR3: TGTGCCAGTGCCAGGGGGCTAAGTAATTGCTACACCTTC.

J is TRBJ2-3 and V is TRBV5-1, with 7 bases identical to TRBD2. The CDR3 covers 17 residues. Trimming took 4 bases from V and 1 from J; bases not matched to a gene: 12. Germline V gene data show CDR1 as SGHRS and CDR2 as YFSETQ. For the CDR3, the DNA is TGCGCCAGCAGCCCGGGGACTATAGTCTATGGCACAGATACGCAGTATTTT. Its protein product is CASSPGTIVYGTDTQYF. Together with reference TRBV5-1 and TRBJ2-3, the CDR3 gives the full variable domain: KAGVTQTPRYLIKTRGQQVTLSCSPISGHRSVSWYQQTPGQGLQFLFEYFSETQRNKGNFPGRFSGRQFSNSRSEMNVSTLELGDSALYLCASSPGTIVYGTDTQYFGPGTRLTVL.

This clone was seen many times. The rearrangement joins TRBV5-2 to TRBJ2-7; TRBD1 was called by the table and not checked on the DNA. TRBV5-2 is given as a pseudogene. The CDR3 is 16 residues long. In nucleotides, the CDR3 is TGTGCCAGCAGCCAAGATTCGTGGGCAGGGGGCTACGAGCAGTACTTC. It specifies CASSQDSWAGGYEQYF.

This clone was picked up a small number of times. V and J are TRBV4-2 and TRBJ2-7, with TRBD1 matching over 10 bases. The V gene's germline CDR1 is LGHNA and CDR2 YNFKEQ. The CDR3 extends over 14 amino acids. Trimming at V came to 9 bases and at J to 2 bases, leaving 7 bases not matched to a gene. The CDR3 DNA sequence: TGTGCCAGTAGTATAGGACAGGGGGCCTACGAGCAGTACTTC. It yields the protein CASSIGQGAYEQYF.

This sequence joins TRBV10-3 and TRBJ2-5; the D is unclear. The CDR3 has 13 residues. V lost 2 bases, J lost 2 bases, and 6 bases lay in between. The germline gives CDR1 ENHRY, CDR2 SYGVKD. In DNA, the CDR3 is TGTGCCATCAGTGAGACACTACAAGAGACCCAGTACTTC. This gives the protein CAISETLQETQYF.

This clone has more than one count but fewer than ten. A far more abundant clone sits one base away, making this likely a read error. Different DNA sequences within this sample yield the same CDR3. The V gene is TRBV5-6, the J gene TRBJ1-3; D not resolved. From germline, CDR1 is SGHDT and CDR2 YYEEEE. The CDR3 spans 11 residues. CDR3 DNA sequence: TGTGCCAGCAGCTTGCTCAACACCTTATATTTT. Translating gives CASSLLNTLYF.